The present TCR beta chain was sequenced within a study of T cell responses to AZD1222 COVID-19 vaccine. Study results and limitations: Spike was spanned by vaccine-associated CD4 TCRs, with dominance at 160-218 and 743-854. Females made up more of the donors, who were largely white British, and clonal diversity may have come out too low.

The protocol was immunoSEQ multiplex PCR, while the TCRdb copy is restricted to in-frame clones and leaves out a portion. The table has more than 95,000 clones, 93% seen once. This clone has just one count. Its target is unknown. V was shortened by 4 bases and J by 5 bases, with 2 bases between the two germline ends. Germline CDR1 LGHNA, CDR2 YNFKEQ. This CDR3 has 10 amino acids. The material sequenced was peripheral blood, taken on day 0 of AZD1222 vaccination. This chain uses TRBV4-2 with TRBJ2-5; D unclear. The sequence derives from an adult in good health. The CDR3 sequence is CASSPETQYF. CDR3 coding DNA: TGTGCCAGCAGCCCCGAGACCCAGTACTTC.